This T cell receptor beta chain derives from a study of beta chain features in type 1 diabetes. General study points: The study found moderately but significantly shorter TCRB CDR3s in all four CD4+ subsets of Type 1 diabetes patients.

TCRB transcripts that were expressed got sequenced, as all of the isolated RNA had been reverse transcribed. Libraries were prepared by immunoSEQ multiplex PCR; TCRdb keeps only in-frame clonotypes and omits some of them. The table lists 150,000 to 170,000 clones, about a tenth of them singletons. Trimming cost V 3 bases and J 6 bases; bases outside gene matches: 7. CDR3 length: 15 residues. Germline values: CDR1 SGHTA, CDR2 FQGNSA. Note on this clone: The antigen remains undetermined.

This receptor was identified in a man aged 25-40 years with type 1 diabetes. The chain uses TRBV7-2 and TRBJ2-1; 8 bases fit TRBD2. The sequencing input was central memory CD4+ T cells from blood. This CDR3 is CASSFLSGSGNEQFF. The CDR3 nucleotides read TGTGCCAGCAGCTTCCTCAGCGGGAGCGGCAATGAGCAGTTCTTC.